A single sample gave rise to the 11 T cell receptor beta chains below, sequenced in a study of T cell clonality in common variable immunodeficiency (dated by TCRdb to the mid-2010s). The library came from the immunoSEQ multiplex PCR assay. The source is immuneACCESS, and TCRdb retained only in-frame sequences with V and J called. Part of the clones is not carried over; for the studies checked, unresolved V genes explain less than half of this, and the remainder is unexplained. This sample has approximately 46,000 clones, none of them a singleton. The top ten constitute roughly 6% of the sample. The material sequenced was peripheral blood mononuclear cells. Every receptor here comes from a person between 18 and 75 years old in good health.

This clone was recorded many times. The DNA ends 3 residues before the CDR3 does, and the rest of the CDR3 is filled in from the germline J gene. V is TRBV30 and J is TRBJ2-7; 9 nucleotides match TRBD2. Trimming took 0 bases from V and 4 from J; bases not matched to a gene: 4. This CDR3 spans 14 amino acids. The germline V gene has CDR1 GTSNPN and CDR2 SVGIG (reference sequence). The CDR3 is CAWSVSGGLYEQYF. Incomplete CDR3 DNA: TGTGCCTGGAGTGTAAGCGGGGGGCTTTACGAG. Together with reference TRBV30 and TRBJ2-7, the CDR3 gives the full variable domain: SQTIHQWPATLVQPVGSPLSLECTVEGTSNPNLYWYRQAAGRGLQLLFYSVGIGQISSEVPQNLSASRPQDRQFILSSKKLLLSDSGFYLCAWSVSGGLYEQYFGPGTRLTVT.

This clone was counted many times. From the germline J gene comes the end of the CDR3, since the read stops 3 residues before it. The chain has TRBV5-1 and TRBJ1-6; 10 nucleotides match TRBD1. Trimming at V came to 0 bases and at J to 7 bases, leaving 7 bases not matched to a gene. CDR1 and CDR2 from the germline V gene are SGHRS and YFSETQ. This CDR3 region has 17 residues. CDR3 DNA (partial): TGCGCCAGCAGCTTGGATCCGGGACAGGGGAGAAATTCACCC. The encoded protein is CASSLDPGQGRNSP. The whole CDR3 sequence reads CASSLDPGQGRNSPLHF.

This clone came up many times. Partial CDR3 DNA: TGTGCCAGCAGCTTGGCGGCCTACGAG. Translating gives CASSLAAYE. The whole CDR3 protein reads CASSLAAYEQYF. The V and J genes are TRBV5-6 and TRBJ2-7, with D uncertain. The CDR3 end falls 3 residues outside the read, so it is completed with the germline J gene. Germline V lookup: CDR1 SGHDT, CDR2 YYEEEE. Trimming took off 0 bases at V and 2 bases at J, with 3 bases between the two ends. This CDR3 comprises 12 residues.

At least ten counts were recorded for this clone. The CDR3 end lies 3 residues beyond the end of the read and is filled in from the germline J gene. The chain is built from TRBV5-5 and TRBJ2-5; unclear D gene. This CDR3 has 13 amino acids. The V gene lost 2 bases and the J gene lost 5 bases, with 10 bases spanning the gap. Germline loops: CDR1 SGHKS, CDR2 YYEKEE (reference sequence). The CDR3 reads CASSFSVGETQYF. CDR3 DNA, as far as it was read: TGTGCCAGCAGCTTCTCAGTCGGGGAGACC.

This clone was detected only a few times. The read terminates 3 residues before the CDR3 end, so the remaining end is supplied by the germline J gene. The V and J genes are TRBV30 and TRBJ1-1; D not resolved. V dropped 2 bases and J dropped 7 bases, with 11 bases sitting between them. In germline, CDR1 is GTSNPN, CDR2 SVGIG (reference sequence). This CDR3 spans 12 amino acids. This chain's CDR3 is CAWSTSKSEAFF. Partial CDR3 DNA: TGTGCCTGGAGTACTTCCAAGAGTGAA.

This clone has ten or more counts. The CDR3 is CSAREGDRGEAGELFF. CDR3 bases read: TGCAGTGCTAGAGAGGGGGACAGGGGAGAGGCCGGGGAG. The chain is built from TRBV20-1 and TRBJ2-2; 10 nucleotides align to TRBD1. The DNA ends 3 residues before the CDR3 does, and the rest of the CDR3 is filled in from the germline J gene. The trim removed 0 bases at V and 6 bases at J, leaving 7 bases unmatched. This CDR3 comprises 16 residues. CDR1 is DFQATT, CDR2 SNEGSKA, per germline (reference sequence).

Ten or more counts support this clone. Coverage ceases 3 residues before the CDR3 finishes, and the germline J gene fills in the end. The gene calls are TRBV6-2 or TRBV6-3 and TRBJ2-7; tentative D call: TRBD2 (5 bases). Germline V CDR1 and CDR2: MNHEY, SVGEGT. The V end lost 6 bases, the J end lost 4 bases, and 13 bases lay between the germline ends. The length of the CDR3 is 13 residues. The sequenced CDR3 bases are TGTGCCAGCAGCCTCCGTAGGACTTACGAG. It translates to CASSLRRTYE. The whole CDR3 is CASSLRRTYEQYF.

This clone was recorded many times. The read comes to an end 3 residues before the CDR3 does, leaving the germline J gene to fill in the end. The chain recombines TRBV7-2 with TRBJ2-3; the D gene is possibly TRBD1 (5 bases). V was trimmed by 3 bases and J by 6 bases, leaving 13 bases between them. This CDR3 is built from 14 residues. The germline V gene encodes CDR1 SGHTA and CDR2 FQGNSA. The CDR3 reads CASSFRTQGDTQYF. CDR3 bases read: TGTGCCAGCAGCTTTCGCACCCAGGGTGATACG. Full variable domain (missing parts from reference TRBV7-2 and TRBJ2-3): GAGVSQSPSNKVTEKGKDVELRCDPISGHTALYWYRQSLGQGLEFLIYFQGNSAPDKSGLPSDRFSAERTGGSVSTLTIQRTQQEDSAVYLCASSFRTQGDTQYFGPGTRLTVL.

This clone has ten or more counts. Sequencing ends 3 residues short of the CDR3 end; the germline J gene provides the rest. The chain links TRBV7-2 to TRBJ1-2, with 9 bases aligning to TRBD1. Germline V lookup: CDR1 SGHTA, CDR2 FQGNSA. This CDR3 is 13 amino acids long. The CDR3: CASSPGTGRGYTF. CDR3 DNA, as far as it was read: TGTGCCAGCAGCCCCGGGACAGGGCGCGGC.

As for this clone: Sequencing ends 3 residues short of the CDR3 end; the germline J gene provides the rest. The V gene is TRBV2, the J gene TRBJ1-5, with TRBD1 matching 7 bases. The V segment lost 7 bases and the J segment 6 bases; nucleotides outside the gene matches: 15. This CDR3 spans 16 amino acids. The V gene's germline CDR1 is SNHLY and CDR2 FYNNEI. The sequenced CDR3 bases are TGTGCCAGCATGAGGGCAGGGGGAGGTCAGAGTCAGCCC. It codes for CASMRAGGGQSQP. The CDR3, in full, reads CASMRAGGGQSQPQHF. The full variable domain, rest sourced from reference TRBV2 and TRBJ1-5, is EPEVTQTPSHQVTQMGQEVILRCVPISNHLYFYWYRQILGQKVEFLVSFYNNEISEKSEIFDDQFSVERPDGSNFTLKIRSTKLEDSAMYFCASMRAGGGQSQPQHFGDGTRLSIL.

This clone has a count of ten or more. The CDR3 spells CSARGMGPLLAGGSSYNEQFF. The sequenced part of the CDR3 DNA is TGCAGTGCTAGAGGAATGGGGCCGTTGCTAGCGGGGGGGAGCTCCTACAATGAG. This chain uses TRBV20-1 with TRBJ2-1, with 12 bases that match TRBD2. The read is 3 residues too short to cover the CDR3 end, so that end is filled in from the germline J gene. V was clipped by 1 base and J by 0 bases; unmatched bases: 16. The CDR3 is 21 amino acids. Germline assignment: CDR1 DFQATT and CDR2 SNEGSKA (reference sequence).